Below, 5 T cell receptor beta chains from the same sample are listed, as sequenced in a study of tumor-infiltrating lymphocytes in primary liver carcinoma. Co-extracting RNA and DNA was done with roughly 17-32 mg of unsorted bulk tissue as input. Starting from approximately 0.45 ug of total RNA, TCR beta cDNA was produced with a primer in the constant region. Three nested multiplex PCR rounds of slightly modified ARM-PCR generated TCR beta libraries. Two initial PCR rounds of about 11 cycles each paired TRBV1-TRBV30 forward primers with a C-beta reverse primer. MiXCR, applied by TCRdb to the multiplex PCR reads, yields one record per CDR3 protein. The sample holds about 54,000 distinct CDR3 sequences, over 65% seen once. The sample comprised liver tumor tissue from sampling region 2. Documented subset: tumor region T2, inferior pole. The receptors come from a man between 40 and 49 years old with primary liver carcinoma and hepatitis B virus infection.

Of note for this clonotype: Because it lacks the conserved phenylalanine or tryptophan at the end, this CDR3 is likely a read error. The chain employs TRBV2 and TRBJ2-1; D tentatively reads TRBD1 or TRBD2 (5 bases each). CDR1 and CDR2 (germline): SNHLY, FYNNEI. V was trimmed by 5 bases and J by 8 bases, leaving 19 bases between them. There are 15 residues in the CDR3. CDR3: CASSTGTGFLHEQFS. CDR3 in DNA: TGTGCCAGCAGTACCGGGACCGGGTTCCTCCATGAGCAGTTCTCC.

With respect to this clonotype: The junction departs from the called germline gene at one end, perhaps through a read error. V is TRBV6-1 and J is TRBJ2-3; 8 bases agree with TRBD1. Germline V lookup: CDR1 MNHNS, CDR2 SASEGT. The CDR3 is made up of 17 amino acids. CDR3 nucleotides: TGTGCCAGCAGTGCCGGACAGGGAGTAGCAAGGACAGATATGCAGTATTTT. It is translated as CASSAGQGVARTDMQYF.

Notes on this clonotype: At one end, the junction sequence differs from germline, possibly due to a read error. V and J are TRBV10-3 and TRBJ2-2, with D perhaps TRBD2 (5 bases). This CDR3 contains 14 residues. Looked up from germline, CDR1 is ENHRY and CDR2 is SYGVKD. The CDR3 DNA reads TGTGCCATCAGTATACAGATGGGCCCCGGGGAGCCGTTTTTC. Its protein is CAISIQMGPGEPFF.

As for this clonotype: An end of the junction differs from the germline gene, which may be a read error. DNA of the CDR3: TGTGCCAGCAGTTTACTCCAGTCGTATCAGCCCCACCATTTT. Protein: CASSLLQSYQPHHF. J is TRBJ1-5 and V is TRBV12-3 or TRBV12-4; D unclear. The CDR3 spans 14 residues.

This chain uses TRBV29-1 with TRBJ2-3; D is perhaps TRBD2 (5 bases). The CDR3 has 16 amino acids. Looked up from germline, CDR1 is SQVTM and CDR2 is ANQGSEA. V gave up 7 bases and J gave up 2 bases, with 22 bases separating them. CDR3 loop: CSASPLSTKSTDTQYF. The CDR3 nucleotides are TGCAGCGCCAGCCCGCTATCGACTAAATCCACAGATACGCAGTATTTT.